The rows below give T cell receptor beta chains drawn from one sample of a study of shared clonotypes between healthy human individuals. Assay: immunoSEQ multiplex PCR; the TCRdb copy retains only in-frame clones and omits some. Counted here are about 2 million clones, about 95% occurring once; the ten biggest clones make up around 1.1%. What was sequenced was naive CD8+ T cells sorted from blood. These receptors originate from a man aged 18 to 30 in good health. CDR3s include the opening cysteine and the closing phenylalanine or tryptophan. Fields, in order: J gene, clone size, CDR3 length, D gene, V gene, CDR3 DNA, CDR3 protein. The D gene is left open where the match is weak. Expanded clones are given a class, and other clones once, few, many or no size at all.

J gene: TRBJ1-1; clone size: NA; CDR3 length: 13; D gene: NA; V gene: TRBV29-1; CDR3 DNA: TGCAGCGTTGTATCGGGCTCGGGGACTGAAGCTTTCTTT; CDR3 protein: CSVVSGSGTEAFF
J gene: TRBJ2-5; clone size: NA; CDR3 length: 15; D gene: TRBD2; V gene: TRBV6-5; CDR3 DNA: TGTGCCAGCAGTTACCTGGGACTAGCCGGCGAGACCCAGTACTTC; CDR3 protein: CASSYLGLAGETQYF
J gene: TRBJ2-1; clone size: NA; CDR3 length: 14; D gene: TRBD2; V gene: TRBV4-1; CDR3 DNA: TGCGCCAGCAGCCACCTAGCGGGAGAGGAAGAGCAGTTCTTC; CDR3 protein: CASSHLAGEEEQFF
J gene: TRBJ1-5; clone size: NA; CDR3 length: 13; D gene: NA; V gene: TRBV28; CDR3 DNA: TGTGCCAGCAGTCTCCCGGGGAATCAGCCCCAGCATTTT; CDR3 protein: CASSLPGNQPQHF
J gene: TRBJ1-2; clone size: NA; CDR3 length: 17; D gene: TRBD1; V gene: TRBV9; CDR3 DNA: TGTGCCAGCAGCGTTGACAGCAAGGGACAGGCCTTCTATGGCTACACCTTC; CDR3 protein: CASSVDSKGQAFYGYTF
J gene: TRBJ1-2; clone size: NA; CDR3 length: 14; D gene: NA; V gene: TRBV4-1; CDR3 DNA: TGCGCCAGCAGCCCTAAGGACGGGAACTATGGCTACACCTTC; CDR3 protein: CASSPKDGNYGYTF
J gene: TRBJ2-3; clone size: once; CDR3 length: 15; D gene: NA; V gene: TRBV2; CDR3 DNA: TGTGCCAGCAGTGCCGCTACCGATAGCACAGATACGCAGTATTTT; CDR3 protein: CASSAATDSTDTQYF
J gene: TRBJ2-5; clone size: NA; CDR3 length: 17; D gene: TRBD2; V gene: TRBV28; CDR3 DNA: TGTGCCAGCAGTTTAGTCCAGACTAGCGACACCCAAGAGACCCAGTACTTC; CDR3 protein: CASSLVQTSDTQETQYF
J gene: TRBJ1-6; clone size: NA; CDR3 length: 13; D gene: NA; V gene: TRBV2; CDR3 DNA: TGTGCCAGCAGTGATGGGTATAATTCACCCCTCCACTTT; CDR3 protein: CASSDGYNSPLHF
J gene: TRBJ1-2; clone size: NA; CDR3 length: 16; D gene: TRBD1; V gene: TRBV7-9; CDR3 DNA: TGTGCCAGCAGCTTAGCACCGGGACAGGGAATATATGGCTACACCTTC; CDR3 protein: CASSLAPGQGIYGYTF
J gene: TRBJ2-2; clone size: few; CDR3 length: 15; D gene: TRBD1; V gene: TRBV6-1; CDR3 DNA: TGTGCCAGCAGTGAGAGGACAGGGGTTCCCGGGGAGCTGTTTTTT; CDR3 protein: CASSERTGVPGELFF
J gene: TRBJ2-7; clone size: NA; CDR3 length: 14; D gene: NA; V gene: TRBV7-2; CDR3 DNA: TGTGCCAGCAGCTTATCTGGCGGAACCTACGAGCAGTACTTC; CDR3 protein: CASSLSGGTYEQYF
J gene: TRBJ2-7; clone size: NA; CDR3 length: 15; D gene: TRBD1; V gene: TRBV19; CDR3 DNA: TGTGCCAGTAGTATCGGGACAGGGACCATCTACGAGCAGTACTTC; CDR3 protein: CASSIGTGTIYEQYF
J gene: TRBJ1-2; clone size: once; CDR3 length: 16; D gene: TRBD1; V gene: TRBV6-1; CDR3 DNA: TGTGCCAGCAGTGAAGAGGCAGGGGGCCCTAACTATGGCTACACCTTC; CDR3 protein: CASSEEAGGPNYGYTF
J gene: TRBJ2-7; clone size: NA; CDR3 length: 14; D gene: NA; V gene: TRBV27; CDR3 DNA: TGTGCCAGCAGTTTAACAGGGAACCCCTACGAGCAGTACTTC; CDR3 protein: CASSLTGNPYEQYF
J gene: TRBJ2-3; clone size: NA; CDR3 length: 16; D gene: NA; V gene: TRBV7-9; CDR3 DNA: TGTGCCAGCAGCTTAGGGACTCACTTTGAGACAGATACGCAGTATTTT; CDR3 protein: CASSLGTHFETDTQYF
J gene: TRBJ2-3; clone size: NA; CDR3 length: 13; D gene: NA; V gene: TRBV7-9; CDR3 DNA: TGTGCCAGCAGCTTCGGCGAGGCAGATACGCAGTATTTT; CDR3 protein: CASSFGEADTQYF
J gene: TRBJ2-3; clone size: NA; CDR3 length: 12; D gene: NA; V gene: TRBV5-8; CDR3 DNA: TGTGCCAGCAGCCTCTCCACAGATACGCAGTATTTT; CDR3 protein: CASSLSTDTQYF
J gene: TRBJ2-2; clone size: NA; CDR3 length: 13; D gene: NA; V gene: TRBV27; CDR3 DNA: TGTGCCAGCAGTTTATTACACACCGGGGAGCTGTTTTTT; CDR3 protein: CASSLLHTGELFF
J gene: TRBJ2-3; clone size: NA; CDR3 length: 16; D gene: TRBD1; V gene: TRBV7-9; CDR3 DNA: TGTGCCAGCAGCTTCCCGGGACAGGGTGGCACAGATACGCAGTATTTT; CDR3 protein: CASSFPGQGGTDTQYF
J gene: TRBJ2-1; clone size: NA; CDR3 length: 11; D gene: NA; V gene: TRBV20-1; CDR3 DNA: TGCAGTGCAACCGGCGACGATGAGCAGTTCTTC; CDR3 protein: CSATGDDEQFF
J gene: TRBJ2-3; clone size: NA; CDR3 length: 14; D gene: NA; V gene: TRBV27; CDR3 DNA: TGTGCCAGCAGTTTACAGCTTGGCACAGATACGCAGTATTTT; CDR3 protein: CASSLQLGTDTQYF
J gene: TRBJ1-1; clone size: NA; CDR3 length: 11; D gene: NA; V gene: TRBV28; CDR3 DNA: TGTGCCAGCAGTCTCGGCGCTGAAGCTTTCTTT; CDR3 protein: CASSLGAEAFF